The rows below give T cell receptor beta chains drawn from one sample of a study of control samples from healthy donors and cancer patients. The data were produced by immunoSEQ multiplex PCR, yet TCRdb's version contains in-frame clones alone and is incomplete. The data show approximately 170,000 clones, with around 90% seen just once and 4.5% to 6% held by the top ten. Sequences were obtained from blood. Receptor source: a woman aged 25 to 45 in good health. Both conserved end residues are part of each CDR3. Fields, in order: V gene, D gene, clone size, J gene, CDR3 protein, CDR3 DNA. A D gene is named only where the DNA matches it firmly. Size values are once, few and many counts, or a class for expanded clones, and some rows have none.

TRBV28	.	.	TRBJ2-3	CASSLGVGARDTQYF	TGTGCCAGCAGTCTAGGGGTCGGGGCGCGGGATACGCAGTATTTT
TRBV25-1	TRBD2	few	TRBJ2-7	CASSDGGLGNYEQYF	TGTGCCAGCAGTGACGGGGGACTAGGAAACTACGAGCAGTACTTC
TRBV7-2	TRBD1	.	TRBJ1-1	CASSSTGGALTEAFF	TGTGCCAGCAGCTCTACAGGGGGCGCATTAACTGAAGCTTTCTTT
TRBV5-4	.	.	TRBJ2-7	CASSLGTIVYEQYF	TGTGCCAGCAGCTTGGGGACAATCGTCTACGAGCAGTACTTC
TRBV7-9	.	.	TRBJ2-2	CASSTRLGAGELFF	TGTGCCAGCAGCACTAGACTCGGCGCCGGGGAGCTGTTTTTT
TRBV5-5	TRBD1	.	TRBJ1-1	CASSLALYRPGQPNTEAFF	TGTGCCAGCAGCTTGGCTCTTTACCGTCCGGGACAGCCGAACACTGAAGCTTTCTTT
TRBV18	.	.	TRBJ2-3	CASSPPDSYPSTDTQYF	TGTGCCAGCTCACCACCGGACAGCTATCCTAGCACAGATACGCAGTATTTT
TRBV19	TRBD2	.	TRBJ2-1	CASSIGTSRTYNEQFF	TGTGCCAGTAGTATAGGGACTAGTCGGACCTACAATGAGCAGTTCTTC
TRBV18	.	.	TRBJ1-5	CASSPAGGNQPQHF	TGTGCCAGCTCACCAGCAGGGGGCAATCAGCCCCAGCATTTT
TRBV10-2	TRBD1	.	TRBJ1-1	CASSPGQMNTEAFF	TGCGCCAGCAGCCCGGGACAGATGAACACTGAAGCTTTCTTT
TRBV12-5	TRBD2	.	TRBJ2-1	CASGLLASGRAASYNEQFF	TGTGCTAGTGGTTTGTTGGCTAGCGGGAGGGCCGCTTCCTACAATGAGCAGTTCTTC
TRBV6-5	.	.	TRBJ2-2	CASTGSLNTGELFF	TGTGCCAGCACGGGCAGCTTAAACACCGGGGAGCTGTTTTTT
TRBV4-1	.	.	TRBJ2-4	CASSRPDPKNIQYF	TGCGCCAGCAGCCGTCCGGACCCGAAAAACATTCAGTACTTC
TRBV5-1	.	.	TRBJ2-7	CASSFAPNYEQYF	TGCGCCAGCAGCTTTGCCCCCAACTACGAGCAGTACTTC
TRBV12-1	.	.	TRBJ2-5	CAKPAGALQETQYF	TGTGCCAAACCAGCGGGAGCTCTACAAGAGACCCAGTACTTC
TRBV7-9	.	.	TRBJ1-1	CASNTQENTEAFF	TGTGCCAGCAATACGCAGGAGAACACTGAAGCTTTCTTT
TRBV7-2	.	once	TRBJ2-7	CASSLEVGGPYF	TGTGCCAGCAGCTTAGAGGTGGGAGGCCCGTACTTC
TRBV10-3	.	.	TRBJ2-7	CAIRGSRSDSYEQYF	TGTGCCATCAGGGGATCAAGATCCGACTCCTACGAGCAGTACTTC
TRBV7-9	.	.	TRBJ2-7	CASTRANEQYF	TGTGCCAGCACCCGGGCGAACGAGCAGTACTTC